Detailed here is one T cell receptor beta chain. Antigen unknown. This entry is derived from a study of identifying expanded T cells in peripheral blood. Healthy donors had no documented immune events, such as infections, while sampled. Profiled with immunoSEQ multiplex PCR; TCRdb holds only in-frame clones, not every one. The repertoire holds about 130,000 clones, approximately 86% seen once, with more than 7% in the top ten. General study findings and limits: Differentially abundant clones: approximately 1.3 between replicates, about 16 at approximately 13 days, approximately 19 at four. Two-week clone count variance significantly increased as total template count grew.

V was shortened by 11 bases and J by 8 bases, with 16 bases between the two germline ends. Germline-derived CDR1 and CDR2 are MNHEY and SVGAGI. The CDR3 has 11 amino acids. This clonotype was obtained from a person aged 18 to 69 in good health. The chain recombines TRBV6-5 with TRBJ2-7; possible D gene TRBD2, 6 bases. The sequenced sample was blood. DNA of the CDR3: TGTGCCGTTCGGGCGGGGTTAAAGCAGTACTTC. Protein product: CAVRAGLKQYF.